Here is one TCR beta chain with its context. The antigen remains undetermined. The data belong to a study of OX40 agonist ivuxolimab in advanced cancers. Looking at the study overall: Eligibility admitted prior anti-PD-1, anti-PD-L1 or anti-CTLA-4 therapy; roughly 40% had some. Overall study results and limits: At 0.1 to 3.0 mg/kg and by week 6, clonal expansion occurred in CD4+ and CD8+ blood T cells.

Sequencing used immunoSEQ multiplex PCR; TCRdb keeps in-frame clones, though not all of them. This table has around 110,000 clones, more than 85% appearing once. V dropped 3 bases and J dropped 4 bases, with 10 bases sitting between them. The V gene's germline CDR1 is LNHDA and CDR2 SQIVND (reference sequence). This CDR3 has 13 residues. The receptor was derived from an adult with an advanced solid tumor such as melanoma, head and neck, liver or kidney cancer. J is TRBJ2-7 and V is TRBV19; D gene uncertain. Specimen: CD4+ or CD8+ T cells sorted from blood, collected in a trial of the OX40 agonist ivuxolimab. CDR3 protein: CASSMRANYEQYF. DNA for the CDR3: TGTGCCAGTAGTATGCGAGCGAATTACGAGCAGTACTTC.